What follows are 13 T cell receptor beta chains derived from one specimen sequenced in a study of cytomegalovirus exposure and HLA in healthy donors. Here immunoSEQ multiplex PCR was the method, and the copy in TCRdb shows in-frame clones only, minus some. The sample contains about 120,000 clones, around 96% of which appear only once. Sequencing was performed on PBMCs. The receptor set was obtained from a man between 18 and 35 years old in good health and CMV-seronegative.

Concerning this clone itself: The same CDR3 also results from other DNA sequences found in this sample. CDR3 DNA sequence: TGTGCCAGCAGCTCCGGACAGGACTATGGCTACACCTTC. Encoded protein: CASSSGQDYGYTF. This chain uses TRBV7-6 with TRBJ1-2; 7 bases are shared with TRBD1. The CDR3 length is 13 residues. From germline, CDR1 is SGHVS and CDR2 FNYEAQ. With 4 bases clipped from V and 3 bases from J, the junction kept 2 bases outside the gene matches.

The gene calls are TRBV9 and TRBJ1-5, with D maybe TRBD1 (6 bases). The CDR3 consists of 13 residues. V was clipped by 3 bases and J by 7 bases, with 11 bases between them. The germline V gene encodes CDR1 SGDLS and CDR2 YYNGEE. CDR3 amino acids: CASSAGVAQPQHF. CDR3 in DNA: TGTGCCAGCAGCGCAGGGGTTGCGCAGCCCCAGCATTTT.

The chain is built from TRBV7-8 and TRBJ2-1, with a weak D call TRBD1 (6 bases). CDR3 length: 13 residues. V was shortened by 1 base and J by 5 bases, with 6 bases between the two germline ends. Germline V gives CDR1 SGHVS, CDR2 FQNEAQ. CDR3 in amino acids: CASSLGTDNEQFF. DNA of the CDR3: TGTGCCAGCAGCTTAGGGACAGACAATGAGCAGTTCTTC. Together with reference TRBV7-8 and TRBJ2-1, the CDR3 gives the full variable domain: GAGVSQSPRYKVAKRGQDVALRCDPISGHVSLFWYQQALGQGPEFLTYFQNEAQLDKSGLPSDRFFAERPEGSVSTLKIQRTQQEDSAVYLCASSLGTDNEQFFGPGTRLTVL.

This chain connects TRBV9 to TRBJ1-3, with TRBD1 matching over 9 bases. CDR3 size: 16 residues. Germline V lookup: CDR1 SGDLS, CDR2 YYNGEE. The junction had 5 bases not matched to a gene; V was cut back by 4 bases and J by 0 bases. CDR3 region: CASSPGTGLSGNTIYF. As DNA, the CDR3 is TGTGCCAGCAGCCCTGGGACAGGGCTCTCTGGAAACACCATATATTTT.

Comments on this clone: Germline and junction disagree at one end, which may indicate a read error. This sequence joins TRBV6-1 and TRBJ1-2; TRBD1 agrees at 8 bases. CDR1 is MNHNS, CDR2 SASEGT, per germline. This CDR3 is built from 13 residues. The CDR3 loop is CASTERTGSGYTF. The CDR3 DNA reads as TGTGCCAGCACTGAACGGACAGGGAGCGGCTACACCTTC.

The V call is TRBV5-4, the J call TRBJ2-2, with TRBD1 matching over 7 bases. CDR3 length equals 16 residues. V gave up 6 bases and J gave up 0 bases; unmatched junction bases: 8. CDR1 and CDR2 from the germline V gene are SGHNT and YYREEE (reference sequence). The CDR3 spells CASIHIGGANTGELFF. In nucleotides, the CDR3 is TGTGCCAGCATCCATATAGGGGGCGCGAACACCGGGGAGCTGTTTTTT.

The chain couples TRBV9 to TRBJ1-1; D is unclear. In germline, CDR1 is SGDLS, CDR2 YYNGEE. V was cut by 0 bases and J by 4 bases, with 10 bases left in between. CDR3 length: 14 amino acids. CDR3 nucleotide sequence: TGTGCCAGCAGCGTAGTTTTACGGGGCACTGAAGCTTTCTTT. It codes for CASSVVLRGTEAFF.

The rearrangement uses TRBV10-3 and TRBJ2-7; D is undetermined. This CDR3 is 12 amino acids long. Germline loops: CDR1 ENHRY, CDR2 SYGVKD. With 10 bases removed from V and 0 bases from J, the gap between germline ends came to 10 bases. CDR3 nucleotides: TGTGCCACTGGTACAGCCTCCTACGAGCAGTACTTC. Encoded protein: CATGTASYEQYF.

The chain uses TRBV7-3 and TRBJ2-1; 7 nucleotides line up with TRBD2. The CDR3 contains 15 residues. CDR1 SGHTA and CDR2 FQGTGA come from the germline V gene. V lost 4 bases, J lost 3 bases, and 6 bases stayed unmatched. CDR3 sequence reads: CASSSSGAGYNEQFF. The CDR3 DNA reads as TGTGCCAGCAGCTCCAGCGGGGCGGGCTACAATGAGCAGTTCTTC.

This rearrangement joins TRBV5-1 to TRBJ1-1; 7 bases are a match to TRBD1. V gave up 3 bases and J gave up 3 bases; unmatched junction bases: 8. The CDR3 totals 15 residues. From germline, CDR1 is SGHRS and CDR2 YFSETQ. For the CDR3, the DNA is TGCGCCAGCAGCTGGGGACAGATTTTGGACACTGAAGCTTTCTTT. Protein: CASSWGQILDTEAFF.

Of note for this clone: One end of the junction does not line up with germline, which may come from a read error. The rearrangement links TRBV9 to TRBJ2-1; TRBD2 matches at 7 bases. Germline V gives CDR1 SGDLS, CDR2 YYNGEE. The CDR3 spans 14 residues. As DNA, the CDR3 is TGTGCCGGCAGCGTAGATGGAGCGGGATTGGAGCAGTTCTTC. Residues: CAGSVDGAGLEQFF.

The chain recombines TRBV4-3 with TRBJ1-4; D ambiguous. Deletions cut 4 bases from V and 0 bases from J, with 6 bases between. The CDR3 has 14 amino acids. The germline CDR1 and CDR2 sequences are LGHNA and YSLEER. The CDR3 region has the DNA TGCGCCAGCAGCCCAGGTTCAACTAATGAAAAACTGTTTTTT. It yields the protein CASSPGSTNEKLFF.

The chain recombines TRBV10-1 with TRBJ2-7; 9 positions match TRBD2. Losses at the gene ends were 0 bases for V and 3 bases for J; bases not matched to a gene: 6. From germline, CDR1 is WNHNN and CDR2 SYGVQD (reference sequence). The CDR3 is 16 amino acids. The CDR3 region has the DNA TGCGCCAGCAGTGAGTCCTGGCTAGCGGGGTACTACGAGCAGTACTTC. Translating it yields CASSESWLAGYYEQYF.